A selection of T cell receptor beta chains follows, all from one sample in a study of cytomegalovirus exposure and HLA in healthy donors. Clones were read by immunoSEQ multiplex PCR, and TCRdb kept only the in-frame ones, dropping some. The sample has 100,000 to 120,000 clones; just over 75% are singletons. Source material: PBMCs. The receptor source for this set is a man aged 40-55 years in good health and CMV-seropositive. Each CDR3 is given with its conserved first and last residue. Each record gives: D gene, clone size, V gene, J gene, CDR3 protein, CDR3 DNA. A D gene is named only where the DNA matches it firmly. Size is omitted from some rows. Given values are once, few, many or a class for expanded clones.

d_gene: .
abundance: .
v_gene: TRBV7-2
j_gene: TRBJ2-1
CDR3aa: CASSPSRQYNEQFF
CDR3nt: TGTGCCAGCAGCCCTTCGAGACAATACAATGAGCAGTTCTTC

d_gene: TRBD2
abundance: .
v_gene: TRBV7-9
j_gene: TRBJ2-1
CDR3aa: CASSGTGGPYYNEQFF
CDR3nt: TGTGCCAGCAGCGGGACGGGGGGGCCCTATTACAATGAGCAGTTCTTC

d_gene: .
abundance: few
v_gene: TRBV11-2
j_gene: TRBJ2-5
CDR3aa: CASSFPFPQETQYF
CDR3nt: TGTGCCAGCAGCTTCCCATTTCCCCAAGAGACCCAGTACTTC

d_gene: .
abundance: few
v_gene: TRBV9
j_gene: TRBJ1-3
CDR3aa: CASSGFSSGNTIYF
CDR3nt: TGTGCCAGCAGCGGCTTCAGCTCTGGAAACACCATATATTTT

d_gene: TRBD1
abundance: .
v_gene: TRBV10-3
j_gene: TRBJ1-5
CDR3aa: CAIGTGTNQPQHF
CDR3nt: TGTGCCATCGGGACAGGGACCAATCAGCCCCAGCATTTT

d_gene: .
abundance: few
v_gene: TRBV19
j_gene: TRBJ1-1
CDR3aa: CASSSRFASEAFF
CDR3nt: TGTGCCAGTAGTTCCCGGTTTGCGTCGGAAGCTTTCTTT

d_gene: .
abundance: .
v_gene: TRBV5-4
j_gene: TRBJ2-7
CDR3aa: CASSLQGVGEQYF
CDR3nt: TGTGCCAGCAGCTTGCAAGGGGTTGGGGAGCAGTACTTC

d_gene: .
abundance: few
v_gene: TRBV6-5
j_gene: TRBJ2-2
CDR3aa: CASSSQGTRQTGELFF
CDR3nt: TGTGCCAGCAGTTCACAGGGGACTCGGCAAACCGGGGAGCTGTTTTTT

d_gene: .
abundance: .
v_gene: TRBV5-1
j_gene: TRBJ1-2
CDR3aa: CASSRKGSYTF
CDR3nt: TGCGCCAGCAGCCGTAAGGGGTCCTACACCTTC

d_gene: .
abundance: .
v_gene: TRBV19
j_gene: TRBJ2-2
CDR3aa: CASSIVGRTTGELFF
CDR3nt: TGTGCCAGTAGTATCGTGGGCAGAACCACCGGGGAGCTGTTTTTT

d_gene: TRBD1
abundance: .
v_gene: TRBV19
j_gene: TRBJ1-6
CDR3aa: CASRPYGTDYNSPLHF
CDR3nt: TGTGCCAGTAGACCTTACGGGACAGATTATAATTCACCCCTCCACTTT

d_gene: .
abundance: .
v_gene: TRBV7-9
j_gene: TRBJ1-1
CDR3aa: CASSLVGRENTEAFF
CDR3nt: TGTGCCAGCAGCTTAGTTGGCAGGGAGAACACTGAAGCTTTCTTT

d_gene: TRBD2
abundance: .
v_gene: TRBV5-4
j_gene: TRBJ2-1
CDR3aa: CASTLEPGGVYNEQFF
CDR3nt: TGTGCCAGCACCCTTGAGCCGGGGGGGGTATACAATGAGCAGTTCTTC

d_gene: .
abundance: .
v_gene: TRBV27
j_gene: TRBJ2-7
CDR3aa: CASSLVRGSSYEQYF
CDR3nt: TGTGCCAGCAGTCTAGTCCGGGGGAGCTCCTACGAGCAGTACTTC

d_gene: .
abundance: few
v_gene: TRBV9
j_gene: TRBJ2-3
CDR3aa: CASSVETLAWIIPDTQYF
CDR3nt: TGTGCCAGCAGCGTAGAAACGCTAGCGTGGATTATACCAGATACGCAGTATTTT

d_gene: .
abundance: .
v_gene: TRBV10-1
j_gene: TRBJ2-3
CDR3aa: CASSGPTDTQYF
CDR3nt: TGCGCCAGCAGTGGGCCCACAGATACGCAGTATTTT

d_gene: TRBD2
abundance: .
v_gene: TRBV9
j_gene: TRBJ2-1
CDR3aa: CASSVAGTSVLNEQFF
CDR3nt: TGTGCCAGCAGCGTCGCCGGGACTAGCGTCCTCAATGAGCAGTTCTTC

d_gene: .
abundance: .
v_gene: TRBV27
j_gene: TRBJ2-1
CDR3aa: CASSLDDRNNEQFF
CDR3nt: TGTGCCAGCAGTTTGGACGACAGGAACAATGAGCAGTTCTTC

d_gene: .
abundance: .
v_gene: TRBV6-6
j_gene: TRBJ2-5
CDR3aa: CASSYSAAQETQYF
CDR3nt: TGTGCCAGCAGTTACTCGGCGGCACAAGAGACCCAGTACTTC

d_gene: TRBD1
abundance: .
v_gene: TRBV6-4
j_gene: TRBJ1-6
CDR3aa: CASSATGQGWDSPLHF
CDR3nt: TGTGCCAGCAGCGCAACGGGACAGGGGTGGGATTCACCCCTCCACTTT

d_gene: .
abundance: .
v_gene: TRBV28
j_gene: TRBJ1-6
CDR3aa: CASKMENSPLHF
CDR3nt: TGTGCCAGCAAGATGGAGAATTCACCCCTCCACTTT

d_gene: TRBD2
abundance: .
v_gene: TRBV5-6
j_gene: TRBJ2-2
CDR3aa: CASSHPGGLAGASPGELFF
CDR3nt: TGTGCCAGCAGCCACCCAGGCGGGCTAGCGGGAGCCTCCCCCGGGGAGCTGTTTTTT

d_gene: .
abundance: .
v_gene: TRBV18
j_gene: TRBJ1-1
CDR3aa: CASLRDRNTEAFF
CDR3nt: TGTGCCAGCCTGAGAGACAGGAACACTGAAGCTTTCTTT

d_gene: .
abundance: few
v_gene: TRBV30
j_gene: TRBJ1-3
CDR3aa: CAWSRQGIGNTIYF
CDR3nt: TGTGCCTGGAGTAGGCAGGGAATTGGAAACACCATATATTTT

d_gene: TRBD1
abundance: once
v_gene: TRBV6-4
j_gene: TRBJ1-1
CDR3aa: CASSDSRTGEQVGTEAFF
CDR3nt: TGTGCCAGCAGTGACTCGAGAACAGGGGAACAGGTGGGGACTGAAGCTTTCTTT

d_gene: .
abundance: once
v_gene: TRBV7-9
j_gene: TRBJ2-3
CDR3aa: CASLSNGRAGDTQYF
CDR3nt: TGTGCCAGCCTCTCTAACGGGAGAGCGGGAGATACGCAGTATTTT

d_gene: TRBD1
abundance: .
v_gene: TRBV5-4
j_gene: TRBJ1-4
CDR3aa: CASSAGQANEKLFF
CDR3nt: TGTGCCAGCAGCGCGGGACAGGCTAATGAAAAACTGTTTTTT

d_gene: .
abundance: .
v_gene: TRBV4-3
j_gene: TRBJ1-1
CDR3aa: CASSQETGLNTEAFF
CDR3nt: TGCGCCAGCAGCCAAGAGACAGGATTGAACACTGAAGCTTTCTTT

d_gene: TRBD2
abundance: .
v_gene: TRBV11-3
j_gene: TRBJ2-1
CDR3aa: CASSLGLAGGYNEQFF
CDR3nt: TGTGCCAGCAGCTTAGGACTAGCGGGAGGGTACAATGAGCAGTTCTTC